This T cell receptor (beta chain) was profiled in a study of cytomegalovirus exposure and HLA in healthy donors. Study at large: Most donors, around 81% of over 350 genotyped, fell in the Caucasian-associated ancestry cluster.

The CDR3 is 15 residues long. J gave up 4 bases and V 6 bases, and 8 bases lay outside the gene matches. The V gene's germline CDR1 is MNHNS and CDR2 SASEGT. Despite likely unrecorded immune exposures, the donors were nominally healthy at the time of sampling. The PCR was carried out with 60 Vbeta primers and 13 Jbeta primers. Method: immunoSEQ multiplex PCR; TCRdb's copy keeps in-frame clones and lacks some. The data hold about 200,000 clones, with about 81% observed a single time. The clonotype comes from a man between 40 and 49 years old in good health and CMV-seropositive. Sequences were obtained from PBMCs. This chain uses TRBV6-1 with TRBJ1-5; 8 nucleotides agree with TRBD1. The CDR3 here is CASSSLTGGNQPQHF. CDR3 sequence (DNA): TGTGCCAGCAGCTCGCTCACAGGGGGAAATCAGCCCCAGCATTTT.